This T cell receptor (beta chain) was found in a study of radiotherapy plus CTLA-4 blockade in lung cancer. Sequencing was performed with immunoSEQ multiplex PCR; in TCRdb, only in-frame clones are kept and a portion is missing. This sample has approximately 47,000 clones, with 82% found just once. Germline CDR1 reads MDHEN; CDR2 reads SYDVKM. The CDR3 consists of 16 residues. V was pared by 5 bases and J by 2 bases, with 17 bases between. As for this clone: As yet, its antigen is unknown.

General study findings and limits: Expansion of tumor-derived TCR clones was observed in blood after radiotherapy plus ipilimumab.

The clonotype originates from a human donor with non-small cell lung cancer who had stable disease on radiotherapy plus ipilimumab. The rearrangement joins TRBV28 to TRBJ2-3; D is perhaps TRBD2 (5 bases). The source material was peripheral blood, sampled from a patient treated with radiotherapy plus ipilimumab. The chain's CDR3 is CASSPSLGSSTDTQYF. Written as DNA, the CDR3 is TGTGCCAGCAGTCCCTCGTTGGGGAGTTCCACAGATACGCAGTATTTT.